This paragraph covers one TCR beta chain sequence. These data come from a study of cytomegalovirus exposure and HLA in healthy donors. Use of 60 Vbeta and 13 Jbeta primers characterized the PCR. Measured with immunoSEQ multiplex PCR; TCRdb has only the in-frame clones, and not every one. The sample lists some 160,000 clones, 80% to 90% occurring once. The TCR sequence derives from a man aged 30 to 39 in good health and CMV-seropositive. Material: PBMCs.

CDR3 nucleotides: TGTGCCACCAGCCGGACAGCTGGAAACACCATATATTTT. It translates to CATSRTAGNTIYF. The V gene is TRBV15, the J gene TRBJ1-3; tentatively, D is TRBD1 (6 bases). This CDR3 is built from 13 residues. The V and J ends lost 5 bases and 2 bases respectively, with 7 bases between them. CDR1 and CDR2 (germline): LNHNV, YYDKDF (reference sequence).